The 25 T cell receptor beta chains in this list originate from one sample, sequenced in a study of T cell responses to AZD1222 COVID-19 vaccine (dated by TCRdb to the early 2020s). Library preparation was by the immunoSEQ multiplex PCR assay. Drawn from immuneACCESS, this table holds only the in-frame rearrangements with V and J called that TCRdb kept. Clones are partly lost; checked studies trace under half to an unresolved V gene and leave the rest unexplained. The sample records over 130,000 clones, around 90% of which are singletons. In total, the top ten clones hold roughly 3.4% of the sample. The label giving this sample's time point can be read as: about 28 days (+/-7) after the second vaccine dose. Sample: peripheral blood, taken 28 days after the second AZD1222 dose. All receptors come from an adult who received the AZD1222 COVID-19 vaccine.

V and J are TRBV19 and TRBJ2-1; the match to TRBD1 covers 9 bases. Germline trimming cut 3 bases from V and 4 bases from J; bases unmatched to any gene: 1. The germline V gene has CDR1 LNHDA and CDR2 SQIVND (reference sequence). This CDR3 region has 14 residues. The chain's CDR3 is CASSIDRGYNEQFF. As DNA, the CDR3 is TGTGCCAGTAGTATCGACAGGGGGTACAATGAGCAGTTCTTC.

This clone was seen a single time. The chain has TRBV19 and TRBJ1-2, with TRBD1 identical over 8 bases. Germline V gene lookup returns CDR1 LNHDA and CDR2 SQIVND (reference sequence). J gave up 3 bases and V 3 bases, and 6 bases lay outside the gene matches. The CDR3 has 15 amino acids. The CDR3, as DNA: TGTGCCAGTAGTATTCATGGACAGGGCTACTATGGCTACACCTTC. It specifies CASSIHGQGYYGYTF.

The rearrangement uses TRBV19 and TRBJ2-1, with 7 bases identical to TRBD2. Germline V CDR1 and CDR2: LNHDA, SQIVND (reference sequence). Trimming removed 10 bases from V and 0 bases from J; junction bases left unmatched: 6. The CDR3 length is 14 residues. In DNA form, the CDR3 reads TGTGCCACTGTGGCGGGAGTCTCCTACAATGAGCAGTTCTTC. Its protein is CATVAGVSYNEQFF.

CDR3 DNA sequence: TGTGCCAGCAGTGAAGCGCTTTCGCGGGAGCAGTACTTC. Translated, it gives CASSEALSREQYF. This rearrangement joins TRBV6-1 to TRBJ2-7; D is uncertain. V lost 0 bases and J lost 7, with 10 bases in between. Per the germline V gene, CDR1 is MNHNS and CDR2 is SASEGT. The CDR3 covers 13 residues.

The chain carries TRBV29-1 and TRBJ2-5, with D uncertain. Trimming removed 6 bases from V and 3 bases from J, with 11 bases in between. The CDR3 extends over 12 amino acids. Germline V CDR1 and CDR2: SQVTM, ANQGSEA. CDR3 nucleotides: TGCAGCGTGGCCCCTCCGGAAGAGACCCAGTACTTC. Its protein is CSVAPPEETQYF.

CDR3 loop: CASSSQGYEQYF. CDR3 coding DNA: TGTGCCAGTAGTTCTCAGGGCTACGAGCAGTACTTC. The chain couples TRBV19 to TRBJ2-7; a weak D match, TRBD1 (5 bases). CDR1 is LNHDA, CDR2 SQIVND, per germline (reference sequence). Between the trimmed V and J ends, which lost 5 bases and 3 bases, there was a span of 8 bases. This CDR3 spans 12 amino acids.

The CDR3 here is CASSYQGRHNEQFF. The CDR3 DNA sequence: TGTGCCAGCAGTTACCAGGGGAGGCACAATGAGCAGTTCTTC. The rearrangement joins TRBV6-6 to TRBJ2-1; D is tentatively TRBD1 or TRBD2 (6 bases each). The CDR3 has 14 residues. The germline V and J ends were trimmed by 2 bases and 5 bases, with 10 bases remaining between them. Germline CDR1 reads MNHNY; CDR2 reads SVGAGI (reference sequence).

The chain combines TRBV2 with TRBJ1-2; the D is unclear. Germline V gene sequence: CDR1 SNHLY, CDR2 FYNNEI. This CDR3 spans 15 amino acids. Trimming took 4 bases from V and 6 from J, leaving 18 bases between them. The CDR3 DNA is TGTGCCAGCAGTGGTCCCGGCGGAGGAGAAGATGGCTACACCTTC. Translation: CASSGPGGGEDGYTF.

The CDR3 DNA sequence: TGTGCCACCAGTGATTTTAACGGTATAGGGACAGGGGAAGACTACACCTTC. Its protein is CATSDFNGIGTGEDYTF. This sequence joins TRBV24-1 and TRBJ1-2, with 10 bases that match TRBD1. The V gene's germline CDR1 is KGHDR and CDR2 SFDVKD. The CDR3 runs 17 residues. The trim removed 1 base at V and 10 bases at J, leaving 14 bases unmatched.

The chain has TRBV23-1 and TRBJ1-2; D is perhaps TRBD1 (5 bases). TRBV23-1 is an ORF, with its function uncertain. The V end was cut by 8 bases, the J end by 12 bases, with 31 bases between. CDR3 length: 16 residues. CDR3 protein: CASCGLKVGTNRQHTF. The CDR3, as DNA: TGCGCCAGCTGCGGGCTGAAGGTGGGTACAAACAGGCAGCACACCTTC.

This clone occurred a few times. The chain combines TRBV28 with TRBJ1-1, with 8 positions matching TRBD1. CDR1 is MDHEN and CDR2 is SYDVKM in the germline V gene. V was clipped by 4 bases and J by 1 base; unmatched bases: 5. This CDR3 comprises 15 residues. CDR3 region: CASSWPGQENTEAFF. The CDR3 DNA follows: TGTGCCAGCAGTTGGCCGGGACAGGAGAACACTGAAGCTTTCTTT.

The chain recombines TRBV11-2 with TRBJ2-7, with TRBD2 identical over 12 bases. This CDR3 comprises 14 residues. From germline, CDR1 is SGHAT and CDR2 FQNNGV. V lost 6 bases and J lost 0; bases outside the gene matches: 0. The CDR3 region has the DNA TGTGCCAGCAGACTAGCGGGGGGCTCCTACGAGCAGTACTTC. Residues: CASRLAGGSYEQYF.

CDR3 DNA: TGTGCCAGCAGCGTAGGTCTACACTACGAGCAGTACTTC. Amino acid sequence: CASSVGLHYEQYF. The chain combines TRBV9 with TRBJ2-7; D ambiguous. Germline CDR1 and CDR2: SGDLS and YYNGEE. V lost 0 bases and J 3 bases, leaving 7 bases between the germline ends. The CDR3 contains 13 residues.

The rearrangement joins TRBV27 to TRBJ2-7; 7 bases fit TRBD1. With 9 bases clipped from V and 0 bases from J, the junction kept 8 bases outside the gene matches. The CDR3 loop spans 14 amino acids. Germline-derived CDR1 and CDR2 are MNHEY and SMNVEV (reference sequence). CDR3 coding DNA: TGTGCCAGTAAACCCGGGACAGACTCCTACGAGCAGTACTTC. This translates into CASKPGTDSYEQYF.

The genes are TRBV6-6 and TRBJ2-7; D might be TRBD1 (6 bases). Germline-derived CDR1 and CDR2 are MNHNY and SVGAGI (reference sequence). V gave up 5 bases and J gave up 1 base, with 12 bases separating them. There are 14 residues in the CDR3. CDR3 bases: TGTGCCAGCAGTGGTCCGACAGGTTCCTACGAGCAGTACTTC. It yields the protein CASSGPTGSYEQYF.

The chain employs TRBV29-1 and TRBJ2-1; 9 nucleotides match TRBD2. This CDR3 region has 17 residues. Germline V lookup: CDR1 SQVTM, CDR2 ANQGSEA. V lost 4 bases and J lost 0; bases outside the gene matches: 10. The CDR3 reads CSVVKGGSGSSYNEQFF. The CDR3, as DNA: TGCAGCGTTGTTAAAGGGGGTAGCGGGAGCTCCTACAATGAGCAGTTCTTC.

The V and J genes are TRBV7-9 and TRBJ2-7; 7 positions match TRBD2. Per the germline V gene, CDR1 is SEHNR and CDR2 is FQNEAQ (reference sequence). The CDR3 contains 14 residues. The V segment lost 8 bases and the J segment 3 bases; nucleotides outside the gene matches: 10. The CDR3 loop reads CASEELASNYEQYF. The CDR3 DNA is TGTGCCAGCGAAGAACTAGCGTCGAACTACGAGCAGTACTTC. Looking up the rest from reference TRBV7-9 and TRBJ2-7 gives the full variable domain: DTGVSQNPRHKITKRGQNVTFRCDPISEHNRLYWYRQTLGQGPEFLTYFQNEAQLEKSRLLSDRFSAERPKGSFSTLEIQRTEQGDSAMYLCASEELASNYEQYFGPGTRLTVT.

This clone occurred a few times. The chain is built from TRBV6-2 or TRBV6-3 and TRBJ2-5; 10 bases are shared with TRBD1. V dropped 5 bases and J dropped 5; count of bases not matched to a gene: 8. The CDR3 covers 15 residues. CDR1 and CDR2 (germline): MNHEY, SVGEGT. The CDR3 region is CASSGGQGGWETQYF. The CDR3 DNA reads as TGTGCCAGCAGTGGTGGACAGGGGGGTTGGGAGACCCAGTACTTC.

This chain uses TRBV28 with TRBJ1-3; D is unresolved. The CDR3 extends over 16 amino acids. V was clipped by 2 bases and J by 0 bases, with 11 bases between them. Germline values: CDR1 MDHEN, CDR2 SYDVKM. The CDR3 is CASSLAQPTSGNTIYF. DNA of the CDR3: TGTGCCAGCAGTTTAGCACAGCCAACCTCTGGAAACACCATATATTTT.

The chain has TRBV2 and TRBJ1-5; D remains ambiguous. The CDR3 spans 14 residues. Between the trimmed V and J ends, which lost 7 bases and 4 bases, there was a span of 14 bases. Germline CDR1 SNHLY, CDR2 FYNNEI. CDR3 DNA sequence: TGTGCCAGCAATAAAGACCTTCGTAATCAGCCCCAGCATTTT. Protein sequence: CASNKDLRNQPQHF.

CDR3 amino acids: CASSQALSGNTIYF. CDR3 in DNA: TGTGCCAGCAGCCAAGCACTCTCTGGAAACACCATATATTTT. The gene calls are TRBV14 and TRBJ1-3, with D unclear. Germline V lookup: CDR1 SGHDN, CDR2 FVKESK. The V and J ends lost 1 base and 0 bases respectively, with 4 bases between them. The CDR3 is 14 residues long.

The chain couples TRBV9 to TRBJ2-7; D gene ambiguous. This CDR3 contains 14 residues. The germline CDR1 and CDR2 sequences are SGDLS and YYNGEE. Between the trimmed V and J ends, which lost 3 bases and 0 bases, there was a span of 10 bases. CDR3 loop: CASSGTAFSYEQYF. DNA for the CDR3: TGTGCCAGCAGCGGTACAGCGTTCTCCTACGAGCAGTACTTC. The whole variable domain, filled in from reference TRBV9 and TRBJ2-7, reads DSGVTQTPKHLITATGQRVTLRCSPRSGDLSVYWYQQSLDQGLQFLIQYYNGEERAKGNILERFSAQQFPDLHSELNLSSLELGDSALYFCASSGTAFSYEQYFGPGTRLTVT.

V gene TRBV6-5 combines with J gene TRBJ2-1; D may be TRBD1 (5 bases). Germline loops: CDR1 MNHEY, CDR2 SVGAGI. This CDR3 region has 14 residues. V lost 10 bases and J 4 bases, leaving 17 bases between the germline ends. CDR3 residues: CATRDPGYYNEQFF. The CDR3 coding sequence is TGTGCCACACGAGATCCAGGGTATTACAATGAGCAGTTCTTC.

The CDR3 here is CASSYGGLAEETQYF. CDR3 bases: TGTGCCAGCAGCTATGGGGGACTAGCGGAAGAGACCCAGTACTTC. The V and J genes are TRBV21-1 and TRBJ2-5; the table names TRBD2, a call not compared with the DNA. TRBV21-1 is labeled a pseudogene. The CDR3 covers 15 residues.

The CDR3 sequence: CASSLVASSYEQYF. The CDR3, as DNA: TGTGCCAGCAGCTTGGTGGCAAGCTCCTACGAGCAGTACTTC. The chain recombines TRBV5-5 with TRBJ2-7, with D unresolved. The CDR3 is 14 residues long. Looked up from germline, CDR1 is SGHKS and CDR2 is YYEKEE (reference sequence). V was clipped by 0 bases and J by 0 bases, with 7 bases between them.